Shown below are 20 T cell receptor beta chains from a single sample sequenced in a study. One entry per CDR3 protein, called by TCRdb with MiXCR from the 5' RACE reads. The sample carries under 9,500 distinct CDR3 sequences, more than 40% recorded once. Tregs were sorted as CD4+CD25+CD127-/low cells. Sequences were obtained from Tregs sorted from a lymph node. The receptor source for this set is a female donor with breast cancer.

This chain joins TRBV27 and TRBJ2-6, with D unclear. This CDR3 is 17 amino acids long. Germline V gene lookup returns CDR1 MNHEY and CDR2 SMNVEV (reference sequence). V lost 3 bases to trimming and J lost 0 bases, with 12 bases between them. The CDR3 nucleotides read TGTGCCAGCAGTTTGGTCGTTGGTGACTCTGGGGCCAACGTCCTGACTTTC. Its translation is CASSLVVGDSGANVLTF.

This CDR3 is CASSLGGYNEQFF. CDR3 in DNA: TGCGCCAGCAGCTTGGGTGGGTACAATGAGCAGTTCTTC. The chain uses TRBV5-1 and TRBJ2-1; D is unresolved. The CDR3 totals 13 residues. V was pared by 0 bases and J by 4 bases, with 5 bases between. Germline V gene data show CDR1 as SGHRS and CDR2 as YFSETQ.

The chain joins TRBV5-1 to TRBJ2-7; D might be TRBD2 (6 bases). Germline CDR1 and CDR2: SGHRS and YFSETQ. The V end was cut by 0 bases, the J end by 5 bases, with 9 bases between. The CDR3 contains 13 residues. The CDR3 nucleotides read TGCGCCAGCAGCTTGGCTAGCGAGGACGAGCAGTACTTC. Translation: CASSLASEDEQYF.

This clonotype was observed a handful of times. The chain couples TRBV29-1 to TRBJ2-3, with TRBD1 matching over 10 bases. This CDR3 spans 14 amino acids. The V gene's germline CDR1 is SQVTM and CDR2 ANQGSEA. J was trimmed by 4 bases and V by 7 bases; bases with no gene match: 8. Written as DNA, the CDR3 is TGCAGCGCGGAACCGGGACAGGGGTCAGATACGCAGTATTTT. Protein sequence: CSAEPGQGSDTQYF.

In its sample, this clonotype was seen once. The chain is built from TRBV5-5 and TRBJ2-7; TRBD1 matches at 8 bases. There are 17 residues in the CDR3. V gave up 6 bases and J gave up 3 bases; unmatched junction bases: 17. CDR1 SGHKS and CDR2 YYEKEE come from the germline V gene (reference sequence). The CDR3 loop is CASTQTRTGWENYEQYF. The CDR3 bases are TGTGCCAGCACCCAGACCCGGACAGGGTGGGAGAACTACGAGCAGTACTTC.

This clonotype was recorded a few times. This sequence joins TRBV7-9 and TRBJ1-1, with TRBD1 matching 9 bases. Losses at the gene ends were 4 bases for V and 5 bases for J; bases not matched to a gene: 5. Looked up from germline, CDR1 is SEHNR and CDR2 is FQNEAQ (reference sequence). The CDR3 extends over 14 amino acids. CDR3 loop: CASSSTGGLTEAFF. In nucleotides, the CDR3 is TGTGCCAGCAGCTCGACAGGGGGTCTAACTGAAGCTTTCTTT.

The chain employs TRBV5-4 and TRBJ2-3; maybe TRBD2 (7 bases). V lost 2 bases to trimming and J lost 4 bases, with 14 bases between them. Germline CDR1 reads SGHNT; CDR2 reads YYREEE (reference sequence). The CDR3 has 15 residues. CDR3 loop: CASSFLAGAPDTQYF. The CDR3 coding sequence is TGTGCCAGCAGCTTCCTGGCGGGGGCCCCAGATACGCAGTATTTT.

The chain links TRBV20-1 to TRBJ2-1, with 9 bases identical to TRBD2. J was trimmed by 6 bases and V by 5 bases; bases with no gene match: 11. CDR1 is DFQATT and CDR2 is SNEGSKA in the germline V gene (reference sequence). The CDR3 covers 15 residues. The CDR3 bases are TGCAGTGCTGCGAGCGGGACTAGCATAGTCAATGAGCAGTTCTTC. Its protein is CSAASGTSIVNEQFF.

The chain is built from TRBV7-3 and TRBJ2-1, with unresolved D. CDR1 is SGHTA, CDR2 FQGTGA, per germline. The germline V and J ends were trimmed by 5 bases and 4 bases, with 9 bases remaining between them. The CDR3 is made up of 13 amino acids. The CDR3 region is CASSQWGYNEQFF. The CDR3 DNA is TGTGCCAGCAGCCAATGGGGATACAATGAGCAGTTCTTC.

This clonotype was picked up a small number of times. V is TRBV10-3 and J is TRBJ1-1; 7 bases fit TRBD1. CDR1 and CDR2 (germline): ENHRY, SYGVKD. V shed 3 bases and J 0 bases; nucleotides not matched to a gene: 1. This CDR3 spans 14 amino acids. CDR3 bases: TGTGCCATCAGTGAAGGGGGCCTGAACACTGAAGCTTTCTTT. This gives the protein CAISEGGLNTEAFF.

The CDR3 loop reads CASSLRTNKIYGYTF. The DNA of the CDR3 is TGTGCCAGCAGCCTGCGGACCAACAAGATCTATGGCTACACCTTC. The chain combines TRBV28 with TRBJ1-2, with D unresolved. Trimming cost V 6 bases and J 4 bases, with 18 bases left between them. Germline V gene data show CDR1 as MDHEN and CDR2 as SYDVKM. The CDR3 consists of 15 residues.

The V gene is TRBV6-1, the J gene TRBJ1-1, with D possibly TRBD1 on 6 matching bases. CDR1 is MNHNS, CDR2 SASEGT, per germline. V was shortened by 6 bases and J by 5 bases, with 16 bases between the two germline ends. The CDR3 is made up of 14 amino acids. The CDR3 region is CASRGYSGVTEAFF. CDR3 nucleotides: TGTGCCAGCAGGGGATACTCAGGGGTGACTGAAGCTTTCTTT.

The chain recombines TRBV6-6 with TRBJ1-5, with a weak D call TRBD1 (5 bases). V was pared by 5 bases and J by 6 bases, with 17 bases between. This CDR3 has 15 residues. CDR1 and CDR2 (germline): MNHNY, SVGAGI (reference sequence). The CDR3 DNA reads as TGTGCCAGCAGTAACGGACACCGGGGGAGTCAGCCCCAGCATTTT. Translated, it gives CASSNGHRGSQPQHF.

The chain has TRBV18 and TRBJ2-7; a weak D match, TRBD1 (7 bases). Deletions cut 3 bases from V and 0 bases from J, with 12 bases between. CDR1 and CDR2 (germline): KGHSH, LQKENI. The CDR3 totals 15 residues. CDR3 bases: TGTGCCAGCTCACCGGGGCAGGGGGGCTCCTACGAGCAGTACTTC. It encodes CASSPGQGGSYEQYF.

This clonotype was counted only a few times. The chain's CDR3 is CASSSFGSYNSPLHF. CDR3 nucleotide sequence: TGTGCCAGCAGTTCTTTTGGCTCCTATAATTCACCCCTCCACTTT. The J gene is TRBJ1-6, the V gene TRBV12-3 or TRBV12-4; D remains ambiguous. This CDR3 contains 15 residues. V gave up 4 bases and J gave up 0 bases, with 7 bases separating them.

This clonotype appeared a few times. This rearrangement joins TRBV5-5 to TRBJ1-2; 8 bases fit TRBD1. Germline values: CDR1 SGHKS, CDR2 YYEKEE (reference sequence). Unmatched junction bases numbered 8, after V lost 3 bases and J lost 4 bases. The CDR3 loop spans 15 amino acids. The CDR3 DNA reads TGTGCCAGCAGCTATGGACAGGGAGGCGGCTATGGCTACACCTTC. Translation: CASSYGQGGGYGYTF. The variable domain in full, completed from reference TRBV5-5 and TRBJ1-2, reads DAGVTQSPTHLIKTRGQQVTLRCSPISGHKSVSWYQQVLGQGPQFIFQYYEKEERGRGNFPDRFSARQFPNYSSELNVNALLLGDSALYLCASSYGQGGGYGYTFGSGTRLTVV.

This chain joins TRBV4-1 and TRBJ1-1, with TRBD1 identical over 8 bases. CDR1 and CDR2 from the germline V gene are MGHRA and YSYEKL. The CDR3 sequence is 18 residues long. V gave up 3 bases and J gave up 0 bases; unmatched junction bases: 12. CDR3 nucleotide sequence: TGCGCCAGCAGCCACCTACCCGGACAGGGACCGATGAACACTGAAGCTTTCTTT. As protein: CASSHLPGQGPMNTEAFF.

Comment on this clonotype: One end of the junction fails to match germline, which may point to a read error. The chain recombines TRBV4-1 with TRBJ1-4; D possibly corresponds to TRBD1 (6 bases). Germline CDR1 reads MGHRA; CDR2 reads YSYEKL. This CDR3 contains 14 residues. The chain's CDR3 is CASSQDPGAEKLSF. The DNA of the CDR3 is TGCGCCAGCAGCCAAGACCCAGGGGCTGAAAAACTGTCTTTT.

This rearrangement joins TRBV7-3 to TRBJ2-1, with 12 bases matching TRBD2. V lost 5 bases to trimming and J lost 6 bases; unmatched junction nucleotides: 8. CDR1 is SGHTA and CDR2 is FQGTGA in the germline V gene. The CDR3 consists of 16 residues. CDR3 coding DNA: TGTGCCAGCAGCCCGAAGACTAGCGGGAGCGGCAATGAGCAGTTCTTC. Protein product: CASSPKTSGSGNEQFF.

The V gene is TRBV28, the J gene TRBJ2-7, with a weak D call TRBD2 (6 bases). Germline CDR1 MDHEN, CDR2 SYDVKM. Deletions cut 7 bases from V and 0 bases from J, with 19 bases between. The CDR3 length is 16 residues. Here the CDR3 DNA reads TGTGCCAGCAACTCCCGGGACTCCTCCTCCTCCTACGAGCAGTACTTC. Residues: CASNSRDSSSSYEQYF.